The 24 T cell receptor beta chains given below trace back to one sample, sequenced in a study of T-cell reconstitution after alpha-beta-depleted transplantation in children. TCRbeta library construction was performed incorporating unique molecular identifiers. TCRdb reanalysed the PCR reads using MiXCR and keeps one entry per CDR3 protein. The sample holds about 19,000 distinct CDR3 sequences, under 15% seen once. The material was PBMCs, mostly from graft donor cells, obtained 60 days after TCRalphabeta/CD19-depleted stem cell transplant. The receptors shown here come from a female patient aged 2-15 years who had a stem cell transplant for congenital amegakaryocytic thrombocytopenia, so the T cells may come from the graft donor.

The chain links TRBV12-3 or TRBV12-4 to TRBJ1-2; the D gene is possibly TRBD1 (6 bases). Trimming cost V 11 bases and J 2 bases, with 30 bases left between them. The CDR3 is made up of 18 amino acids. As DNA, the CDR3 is TGTGCCTTCAGTTTGCATTATGATTCGGGGGCGCAAAACTATGGCTACACCTTC. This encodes CAFSLHYDSGAQNYGYTF.

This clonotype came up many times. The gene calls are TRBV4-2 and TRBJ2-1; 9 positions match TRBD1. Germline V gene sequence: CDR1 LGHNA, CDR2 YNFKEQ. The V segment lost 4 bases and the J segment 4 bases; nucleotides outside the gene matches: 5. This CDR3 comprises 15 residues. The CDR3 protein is CASSLDRGNYNEQFF. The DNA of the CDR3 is TGTGCCAGCAGCCTGGACAGGGGAAATTACAATGAGCAGTTCTTC.

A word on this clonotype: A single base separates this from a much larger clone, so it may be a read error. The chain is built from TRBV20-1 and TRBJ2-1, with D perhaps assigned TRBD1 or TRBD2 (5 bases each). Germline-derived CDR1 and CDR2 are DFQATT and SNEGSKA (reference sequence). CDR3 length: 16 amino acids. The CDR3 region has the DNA TGCTGTGCTAGAGATCCCCGGGACGGCCTCTACAATGAGCAGTTCTTC. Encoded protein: CCARDPRDGLYNEQFF.

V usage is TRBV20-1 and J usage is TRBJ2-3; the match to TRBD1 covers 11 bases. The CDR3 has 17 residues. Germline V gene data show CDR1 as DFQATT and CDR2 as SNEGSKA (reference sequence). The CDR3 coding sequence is TGCTGTGGACAGGGGGCCCAGCGGGTGCTGCGGGGAGATACGCAGTATTTT. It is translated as CCGQGAQRVLRGDTQYF.

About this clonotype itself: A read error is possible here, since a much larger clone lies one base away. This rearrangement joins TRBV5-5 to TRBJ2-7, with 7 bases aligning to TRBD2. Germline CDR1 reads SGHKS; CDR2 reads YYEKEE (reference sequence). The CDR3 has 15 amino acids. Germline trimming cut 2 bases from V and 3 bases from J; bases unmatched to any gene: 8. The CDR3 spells CASSFAHREVYEQYF. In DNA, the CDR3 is TGTGCCAGCAGCTTTGCCCACCGGGAGGTCTACGAGCAGTACTTC.

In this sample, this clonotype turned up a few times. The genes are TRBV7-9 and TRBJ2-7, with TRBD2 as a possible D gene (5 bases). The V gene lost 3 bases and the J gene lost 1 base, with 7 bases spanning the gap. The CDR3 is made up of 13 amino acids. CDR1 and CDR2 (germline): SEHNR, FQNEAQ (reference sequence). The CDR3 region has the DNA TGTGCCAGCAGCTTGCAGCGGTCCTACGAGCAGTACTTC. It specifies CASSLQRSYEQYF.

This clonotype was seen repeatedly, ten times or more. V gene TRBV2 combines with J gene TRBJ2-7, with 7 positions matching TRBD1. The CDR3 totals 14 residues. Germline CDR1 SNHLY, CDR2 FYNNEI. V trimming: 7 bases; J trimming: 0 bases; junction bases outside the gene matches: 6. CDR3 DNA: TGTGCCAGCAACCTGGACAGGCTCTCCTACGAGCAGTACTTC. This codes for CASNLDRLSYEQYF.

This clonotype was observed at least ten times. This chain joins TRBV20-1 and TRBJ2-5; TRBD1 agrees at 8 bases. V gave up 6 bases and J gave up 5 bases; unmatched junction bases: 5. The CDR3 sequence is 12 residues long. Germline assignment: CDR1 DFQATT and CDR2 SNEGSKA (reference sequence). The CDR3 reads CSARTGWETQYF. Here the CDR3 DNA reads TGCAGTGCAAGGACAGGGTGGGAGACCCAGTACTTC.

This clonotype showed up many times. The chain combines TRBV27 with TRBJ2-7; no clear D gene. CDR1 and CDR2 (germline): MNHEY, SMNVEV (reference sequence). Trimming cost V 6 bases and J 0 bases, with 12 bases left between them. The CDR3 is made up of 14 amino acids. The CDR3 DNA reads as TGTGCCAGCAGAAGGTACGGCAGCTCCTACGAGCAGTACTTC. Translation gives CASRRYGSSYEQYF.

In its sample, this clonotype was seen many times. CDR3 in amino acids: CASSPGLAGVYTDTQYF. The DNA of the CDR3 is TGCGCCAGCAGCCCGGGACTAGCGGGAGTGTACACAGATACGCAGTATTTT. V usage is TRBV5-1 and J usage is TRBJ2-3; 14 positions match TRBD2. With 4 bases clipped from V and 2 bases from J, the junction kept 6 bases outside the gene matches. Germline values: CDR1 SGHRS, CDR2 YFSETQ. This CDR3 spans 17 amino acids.

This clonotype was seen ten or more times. CDR3 in DNA: TGCGCCAGCAGCTCCCAACTAGCGAGGAGCACAGATACGCAGTATTTT. The encoded protein is CASSSQLARSTDTQYF. This chain uses TRBV5-1 with TRBJ2-3; 7 positions match TRBD2. CDR3 length equals 16 residues. V lost 3 bases, J lost 0 bases, and 7 bases stayed unmatched. The germline gives CDR1 SGHRS, CDR2 YFSETQ.

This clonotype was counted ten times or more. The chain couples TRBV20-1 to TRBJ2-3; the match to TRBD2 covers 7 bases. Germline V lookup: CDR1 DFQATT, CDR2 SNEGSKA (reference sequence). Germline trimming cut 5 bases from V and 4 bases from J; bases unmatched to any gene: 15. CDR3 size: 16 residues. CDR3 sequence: CSAAPGTTSHPDTQYF. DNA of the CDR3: TGCAGTGCTGCCCCGGGGACTACTTCGCATCCAGATACGCAGTATTTT.

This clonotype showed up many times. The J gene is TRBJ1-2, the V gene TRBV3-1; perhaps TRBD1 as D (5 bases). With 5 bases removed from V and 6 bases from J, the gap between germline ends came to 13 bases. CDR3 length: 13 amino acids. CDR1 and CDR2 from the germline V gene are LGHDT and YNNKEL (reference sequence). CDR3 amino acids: CASSESRGHGYTF. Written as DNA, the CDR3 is TGTGCCAGCAGCGAAAGTAGGGGTCATGGCTACACCTTC.

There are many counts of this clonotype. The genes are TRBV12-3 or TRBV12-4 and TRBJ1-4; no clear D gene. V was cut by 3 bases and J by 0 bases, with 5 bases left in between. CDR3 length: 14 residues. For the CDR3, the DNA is TGTGCCAGCAGTTTTCAGACAACTAATGAAAAACTGTTTTTT. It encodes CASSFQTTNEKLFF.

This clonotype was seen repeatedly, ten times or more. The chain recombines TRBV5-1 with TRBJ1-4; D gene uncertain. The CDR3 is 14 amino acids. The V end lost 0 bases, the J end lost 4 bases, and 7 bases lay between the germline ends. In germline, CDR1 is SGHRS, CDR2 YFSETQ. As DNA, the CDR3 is TGCGCCAGCAGCTTGGACAGCCTTAATGAAAAACTGTTTTTT. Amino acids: CASSLDSLNEKLFF.

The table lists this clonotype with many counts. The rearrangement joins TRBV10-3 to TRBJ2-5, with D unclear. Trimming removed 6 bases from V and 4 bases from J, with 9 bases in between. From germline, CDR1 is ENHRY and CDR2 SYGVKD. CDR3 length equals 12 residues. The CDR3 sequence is CAIRKEGETQYF. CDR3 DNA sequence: TGTGCCATCAGGAAAGAAGGAGAGACCCAGTACTTC.

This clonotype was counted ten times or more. The DNA of the CDR3 is TGCAGTGCTAGAATAGGGCCTGTTGATGAGCAGTTCTTC. This codes for CSARIGPVDEQFF. This chain uses TRBV20-1 with TRBJ2-1; D remains unclear. This CDR3 is built from 13 residues. Germline V gene lookup returns CDR1 DFQATT and CDR2 SNEGSKA (reference sequence). With 2 bases removed from V and 8 bases from J, the gap between germline ends came to 13 bases.

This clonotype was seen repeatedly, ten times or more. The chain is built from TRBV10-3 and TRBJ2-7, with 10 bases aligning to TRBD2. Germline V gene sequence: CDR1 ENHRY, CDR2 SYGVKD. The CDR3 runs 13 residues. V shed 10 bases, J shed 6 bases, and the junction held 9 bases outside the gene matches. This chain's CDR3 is CATSLLAGFEQYF. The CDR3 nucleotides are TGTGCCACCTCCCTACTAGCGGGATTCGAGCAGTACTTC.

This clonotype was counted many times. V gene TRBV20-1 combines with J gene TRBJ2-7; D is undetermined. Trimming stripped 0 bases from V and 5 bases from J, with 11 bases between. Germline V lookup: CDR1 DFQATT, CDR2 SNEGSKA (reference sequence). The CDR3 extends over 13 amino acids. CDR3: CSARDSARDEQYF. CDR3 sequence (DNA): TGCAGTGCTAGAGACTCGGCAAGGGACGAGCAGTACTTC.

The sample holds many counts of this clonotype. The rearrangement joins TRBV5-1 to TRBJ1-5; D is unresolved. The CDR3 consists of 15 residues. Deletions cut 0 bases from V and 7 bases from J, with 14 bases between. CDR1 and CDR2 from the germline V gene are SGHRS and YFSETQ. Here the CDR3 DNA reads TGCGCCAGCAGCTTGGACCCAGGCCCGGGCCAGCCCCAGCATTTT. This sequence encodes CASSLDPGPGQPQHF.

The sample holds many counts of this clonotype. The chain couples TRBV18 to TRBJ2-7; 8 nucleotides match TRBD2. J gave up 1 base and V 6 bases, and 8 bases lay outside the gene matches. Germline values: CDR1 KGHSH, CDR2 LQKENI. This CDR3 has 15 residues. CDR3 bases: TGTGCCAGCTCCCCGGGGGGGGCTTTTTCCTACGAGCAGTACTTC. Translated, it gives CASSPGGAFSYEQYF.

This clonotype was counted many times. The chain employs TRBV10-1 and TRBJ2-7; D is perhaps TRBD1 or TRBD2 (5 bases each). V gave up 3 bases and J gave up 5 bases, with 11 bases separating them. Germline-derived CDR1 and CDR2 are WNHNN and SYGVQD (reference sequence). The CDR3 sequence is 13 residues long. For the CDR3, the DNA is TGCGCCAGCAGTGACCCCGGGGACGACGAGCAGTACTTC. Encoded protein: CASSDPGDDEQYF.

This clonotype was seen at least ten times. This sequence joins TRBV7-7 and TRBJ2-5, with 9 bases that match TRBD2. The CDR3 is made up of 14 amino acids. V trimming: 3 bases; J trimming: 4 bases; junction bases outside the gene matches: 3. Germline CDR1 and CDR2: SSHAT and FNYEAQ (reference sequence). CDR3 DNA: TGTGCCAGCAGCTTTAGCGGGAGTGGAGAGACCCAGTACTTC. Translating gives CASSFSGSGETQYF.

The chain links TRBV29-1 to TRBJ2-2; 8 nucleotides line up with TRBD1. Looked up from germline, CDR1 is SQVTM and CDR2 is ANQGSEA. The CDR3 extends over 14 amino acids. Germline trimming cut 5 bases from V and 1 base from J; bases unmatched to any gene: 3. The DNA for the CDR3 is TGCAGCGTTTATGGGACAGGGAACACCGGGGAGCTGTTTTTT. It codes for CSVYGTGNTGELFF.